These 19 T cell receptor beta chains originate from one sample sequenced in a study of cytomegalovirus exposure and HLA in healthy donors. 13 Jbeta primers and 60 Vbeta primers were used for the PCR. Profiling relied on immunoSEQ multiplex PCR, and the TCRdb table lists in-frame clones only, not all of them. The repertoire includes around 130,000 clones, approximately 66% of them detected once, and around 8.8% sits in the top ten. The source material was PBMCs. The receptors derive from a woman in her 40s in good health and CMV-seropositive.

This chain links TRBV5-1 with TRBJ2-5, with D perhaps matching TRBD2 (7 bases). Germline loops: CDR1 SGHRS, CDR2 YFSETQ. The germline V and J ends were trimmed by 4 bases and 1 base, with 17 bases remaining between them. The CDR3 runs to 16 residues. This chain's CDR3 is CASSQGSRGRQETQYF. The CDR3 bases are TGCGCCAGCAGCCAGGGGTCGCGGGGGCGCCAAGAGACCCAGTACTTC.

The chain couples TRBV5-1 to TRBJ2-2, with TRBD2 as a possible D gene (5 bases). Germline CDR1 and CDR2: SGHRS and YFSETQ. There are 17 residues in the CDR3. V dropped 9 bases and J dropped 0 bases, with 21 bases sitting between them. The CDR3 coding sequence is TGCGCCACCTCCACCATGGAACAAGCGGCGAACACCGGGGAGCTGTTTTTT. Its protein product is CATSTMEQAANTGELFF.

This clone was recorded only once. The V gene is TRBV7-9, the J gene TRBJ1-5; D may be TRBD1 (5 bases). The CDR3 consists of 12 residues. The germline V gene has CDR1 SEHNR and CDR2 FQNEAQ (reference sequence). Trimming took off 5 bases at V and 7 bases at J, with 9 bases between the two ends. In DNA, the CDR3 is TGTGCCAGCAGCGTAGGGGAGCAGCCCCAGCATTTT. Protein: CASSVGEQPQHF.

The J gene is TRBJ1-2, the V gene TRBV5-1, with a tentative D call TRBD1 (5 bases). Between the trimmed V and J ends, which lost 0 bases and 3 bases, there was a span of 9 bases. Looked up from germline, CDR1 is SGHRS and CDR2 is YFSETQ. CDR3 length equals 14 residues. CDR3 bases: TGCGCCAGCAGCTTGGAAGGGGCAGACTATGGCTACACCTTC. This gives the protein CASSLEGADYGYTF.

Turning to this clone: At one boundary the junction diverges from the germline segment, which might be a read error. The rearrangement links TRBV25-1 to TRBJ2-1, with TRBD2 as a possible D gene (6 bases). This CDR3 spans 15 amino acids. Germline CDR1 MGHDK, CDR2 SYGVNS. In nucleotides, the CDR3 is TGTGCCATCAGTGGAGGGCGGGGACCATACAATGAGCAGTTCTTC. Protein: CAISGGRGPYNEQFF.

This clone was picked up one time. This chain joins TRBV18 and TRBJ2-3; 9 nucleotides align to TRBD2. CDR1 and CDR2 from the germline V gene are KGHSH and LQKENI. The CDR3 is 12 amino acids. With V trimmed by 3 bases and J by 8 bases, 0 bases remained unmatched. In DNA form, the CDR3 reads TGTGCCAGCTCACCGCGGGAGGGTACGCAGTATTTT. Protein: CASSPREGTQYF.

The V gene is TRBV7-8, the J gene TRBJ2-5; maybe TRBD2 (5 bases). This CDR3 region has 16 residues. The V end lost 4 bases, the J end lost 6 bases, and 21 bases lay between the germline ends. Germline-derived CDR1 and CDR2 are SGHVS and FQNEAQ. CDR3 DNA: TGTGCCAGCAGCTACTCCCGTATCGAGGGTAGGAAGACCCAGTACTTC. It yields the protein CASSYSRIEGRKTQYF.

CDR3 nucleotides: TGTGCCAGCAGTGAACTAGAGGCAACGTATGGCTACACCTTC. The encoded protein is CASSELEATYGYTF. The chain combines TRBV6-1 with TRBJ1-2, with D unresolved. V was shortened by 2 bases and J by 5 bases, with 12 bases between the two germline ends. Germline-derived CDR1 and CDR2 are MNHNS and SASEGT. The CDR3 spans 14 residues.

In this sample, this clone turned up once. J is TRBJ1-5 and V is TRBV19; D is undetermined. CDR1 and CDR2 from the germline V gene are LNHDA and SQIVND (reference sequence). V was shortened by 2 bases and J by 7 bases, with 12 bases between the two germline ends. This CDR3 has 14 amino acids. The CDR3 loop reads CASSIYQERQPQHF. DNA of the CDR3: TGTGCCAGTAGTATATACCAGGAACGGCAGCCCCAGCATTTT. The whole variable domain, filled in from reference TRBV19 and TRBJ1-5, reads DGGITQSPKYLFRKEGQNVTLSCEQNLNHDAMYWYRQDPGQGLRLIYYSQIVNDFQKGDIAEGYSVSREKKESFPLTVTSAQKNPTAFYLCASSIYQERQPQHFGDGTRLSIL.

This chain joins TRBV5-6 and TRBJ2-7; tentatively, D is TRBD1 (5 bases). V lost 1 base, J lost 6 bases, and 8 bases lay in between. There are 12 residues in the CDR3. Germline V gene data show CDR1 as SGHDT and CDR2 as YYEEEE. CDR3 sequence (DNA): TGTGCCAGCAGCTTGAGGGGCGGCGAGCAGTACTTC. It codes for CASSLRGGEQYF.

The genes are TRBV6-5 and TRBJ1-4; 10 bases line up with TRBD1. The ends lost 6 bases at V and 9 bases at J; junction bases unmatched: 7. Per the germline V gene, CDR1 is MNHEY and CDR2 is SVGAGI. CDR3 length: 14 amino acids. CDR3 bases: TGTGCCAGCAGACGACAGGGGGCTAGTCAAAAACTGTTTTTT. This encodes CASRRQGASQKLFF.

The CDR3 bases are TGTGCTAGTGCCTTAGCGGGCCTCTCCTACAATGAGCAGTTCTTC. As protein: CASALAGLSYNEQFF. This sequence joins TRBV12-5 and TRBJ2-1, with 7 positions matching TRBD2. The CDR3 consists of 15 residues. Germline V CDR1 and CDR2: LGHNT, FRNRAP. J gave up 0 bases and V 7 bases, and 6 bases lay outside the gene matches.

A remark on this clone: The sample carries other DNA sequences with the same CDR3. The rearrangement links TRBV19 to TRBJ1-1; 8 bases agree with TRBD1. With V trimmed by 5 bases and J by 2 bases, 4 bases remained unmatched. Germline lookup yields CDR1 LNHDA and CDR2 SQIVND (reference sequence). The CDR3 spans 14 residues. CDR3 in amino acids: CASSVTGGNTEAFF. CDR3 coding DNA: TGTGCCAGTAGTGTTACAGGGGGTAACACTGAAGCTTTCTTT. Variable domain in full (rest from reference TRBV19 and TRBJ1-1): DGGITQSPKYLFRKEGQNVTLSCEQNLNHDAMYWYRQDPGQGLRLIYYSQIVNDFQKGDIAEGYSVSREKKESFPLTVTSAQKNPTAFYLCASSVTGGNTEAFFGQGTRLTVV.

This clone was found a few times. At one of its ends the junction is not consistent with the germline gene, which may arise from a read error. The genes are TRBV7-7 and TRBJ2-7; 8 positions match TRBD1. This CDR3 spans 14 amino acids. Germline lookup yields CDR1 SSHAT and CDR2 FNYEAQ (reference sequence). CDR3 nucleotides: TGTGCTAGCAGCTTAGTGCAGGGGGCTGACGAGCAGTACTTC. Translation: CASSLVQGADEQYF. The complete variable domain, with remaining parts taken from reference TRBV7-7 and TRBJ2-7, reads GAGVSQSPRYKVTKRGQDVTLRCDPISSHATLYWYQQALGQGPEFLTYFNYEAQPDKSGLPSDRFSAERPEGSISTLTIQRTEQRDSAMYRCASSLVQGADEQYFGPGTRLTVT.

This chain links TRBV5-1 with TRBJ1-1; D uncertain. V lost 2 bases and J 1 base, leaving 3 bases between the germline ends. The germline V gene encodes CDR1 SGHRS and CDR2 YFSETQ. The CDR3 totals 12 residues. For the CDR3, the DNA is TGCGCCAGCAGCTTCGGGAACACTGAAGCTTTCTTT. Translated, it gives CASSFGNTEAFF.

This clone came up a few times. The CDR3 bases are TGTGCCAGCCCTAAGGTGGGCCCCACAGATACGCAGTATTTT. It specifies CASPKVGPTDTQYF. The chain uses TRBV28 and TRBJ2-3; unclear D gene. V lost 8 bases and J 2 bases, leaving 14 bases between the germline ends. Germline loops: CDR1 MDHEN, CDR2 SYDVKM. The CDR3 extends over 14 amino acids.

This clone was seen more than once but under ten times. V is TRBV7-9 and J is TRBJ2-3; 9 bases are a match to TRBD1. V lost 6 bases to trimming and J lost 6 bases; unmatched junction nucleotides: 4. The germline gives CDR1 SEHNR, CDR2 FQNEAQ (reference sequence). This CDR3 spans 13 amino acids. CDR3 protein: CASSRDRDDTQYF. The CDR3 nucleotides read TGTGCCAGCAGTCGGGACAGGGACGATACGCAGTATTTT.

This rearrangement joins TRBV7-9 to TRBJ2-7, with 8 bases identical to TRBD2. The CDR3 extends over 14 amino acids. Germline CDR1 and CDR2: SEHNR and FQNEAQ (reference sequence). V lost 7 bases and J lost 3; bases outside the gene matches: 8. CDR3 nucleotide sequence: TGTGCCAGCACCATTTTCGGGGGGGGCTACGAGCAGTACTTC. Protein sequence: CASTIFGGGYEQYF.

This chain joins TRBV5-1 and TRBJ2-7; tentatively, D is TRBD2 (6 bases). The CDR3 has 15 residues. Germline V CDR1 and CDR2: SGHRS, YFSETQ. Trimming removed 0 bases at V and 3 bases at J, with 13 bases between. This CDR3 reads CASSLGTNVNYEQYF. The CDR3 DNA follows: TGCGCCAGCAGCTTGGGGACTAATGTTAACTACGAGCAGTACTTC.